The following is a T cell receptor beta chain sequence with its context. These donors, healthy bone marrow donors, were studied. Primers for the PCR totalled 60 Vbeta and 13 Jbeta. Measured with immunoSEQ multiplex PCR; TCRdb has only the in-frame clones, and not every one. The sample holds about 200,000 clones; about three quarters are singletons and the top ten take roughly 2.1%. The data stem from a study of cytomegalovirus exposure and HLA in healthy donors. V was clipped by 3 bases and J by 0 bases, with 6 bases between them. Per the germline V gene, CDR1 is SGHAT and CDR2 is FQNNGV. The CDR3 is 13 amino acids.

Sample: PBMCs. The clonotype originates from a woman aged 30 to 39 in good health and CMV-seropositive. The chain joins TRBV11-2 to TRBJ2-7; D is uncertain. For the CDR3, the DNA is TGTGCCAGCAGCTTGGGCAACTCCTACGAGCAGTACTTC. Translating it yields CASSLGNSYEQYF.